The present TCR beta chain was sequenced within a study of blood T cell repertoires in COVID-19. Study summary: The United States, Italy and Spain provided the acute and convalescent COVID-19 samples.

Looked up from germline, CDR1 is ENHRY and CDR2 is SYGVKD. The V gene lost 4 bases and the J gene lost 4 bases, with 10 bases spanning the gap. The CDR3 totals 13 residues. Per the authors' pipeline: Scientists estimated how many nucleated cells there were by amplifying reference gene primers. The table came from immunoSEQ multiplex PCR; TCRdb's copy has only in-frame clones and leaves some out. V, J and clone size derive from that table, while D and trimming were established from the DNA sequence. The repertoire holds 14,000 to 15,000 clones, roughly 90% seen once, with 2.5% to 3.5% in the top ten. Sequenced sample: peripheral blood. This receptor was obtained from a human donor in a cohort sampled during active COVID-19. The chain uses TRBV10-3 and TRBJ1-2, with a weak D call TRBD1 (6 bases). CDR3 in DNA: TGTGCCATCAGTGGGGTAGGGGGCTATGGCTACACCTTC. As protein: CAISGVGGYGYTF.